Following are 24 T cell receptor beta chains from one sample sequenced in a study of shared clonotypes between healthy human individuals. Profiled with immunoSEQ multiplex PCR; TCRdb holds only in-frame clones, not every one. The sample yields some 500,000 clones, 60% to 80% seen once. Sequences were obtained from PBMCs. The source of these receptors is a woman in her thirties or forties in good health. Some clones in this sample may be carry-over from other donors' samples.

This chain connects TRBV11-2 to TRBJ2-5, with a weak D call TRBD2 (5 bases). Trimming cost V 4 bases and J 4 bases, with 16 bases left between them. Germline V lookup: CDR1 SGHAT, CDR2 FQNNGV. This CDR3 comprises 15 residues. In nucleotides, the CDR3 is TGTGCCAGCAGCTCCCCGGGCCGGAGGAGAGAGACCCAGTACTTC. This encodes CASSSPGRRRETQYF.

There are a few counts of this clone. The rearrangement links TRBV7-9 to TRBJ1-3; D call uncertain. Trimming left V 1 base short and J 0 bases short, with 4 bases between. The germline V gene has CDR1 SEHNR and CDR2 FQNEAQ (reference sequence). CDR3 length: 14 residues. The CDR3 region is CASSLDNSGNTIYF. CDR3 sequence (DNA): TGTGCCAGCAGCTTAGACAACTCTGGAAACACCATATATTTT.

V and J are TRBV28 and TRBJ1-2; D is uncertain. CDR1 and CDR2 from the germline V gene are MDHEN and SYDVKM. V was clipped by 6 bases and J by 3 bases, with 8 bases between them. The CDR3 runs 12 residues. Here the CDR3 DNA reads TGTGCCAGCAGAAGACTGGACTATGGCTACACCTTC. Protein product: CASRRLDYGYTF.

The table lists this clone with many counts. This sequence joins TRBV28 and TRBJ1-4; D is ambiguous. This CDR3 has 15 residues. Trimming took 2 bases from V and 5 from J, leaving 12 bases between them. In germline, CDR1 is MDHEN, CDR2 SYDVKM. The CDR3 region is CASSLPDDRNEKLFF. The CDR3 DNA follows: TGTGCCAGCAGTTTACCCGACGACCGCAATGAAAAACTGTTTTTT.

As to this clone: The sample holds other DNA sequences that translate to the same CDR3. The chain couples TRBV18 to TRBJ2-7, with D unresolved. The CDR3 totals 13 residues. The ends were cut back, 0 bases at V and 2 bases at J, with 5 bases in the middle. Germline loops: CDR1 KGHSH, CDR2 LQKENI. CDR3 residues: CASSPPSAYEQYF. CDR3 coding DNA: TGTGCCAGCTCACCACCGAGCGCCTACGAGCAGTACTTC.

The chain uses TRBV6-1 and TRBJ1-2; a possible D gene is TRBD1 (5 bases). The CDR3 sequence is 15 residues long. The V end lost 5 bases, the J end lost 4 bases, and 17 bases lay between the germline ends. CDR1 is MNHNS and CDR2 is SASEGT in the germline V gene. In DNA, the CDR3 is TGTGCCAGCAGTCTACTCCACCCTGGGGGCTATGGCTACACCTTC. Its translation: CASSLLHPGGYGYTF.

The chain recombines TRBV5-7 with TRBJ2-1; the match to TRBD2 covers 11 bases. TRBV5-7 has ORF status, its function being uncertain. V lost 3 bases and J lost 1; bases outside the gene matches: 3. The CDR3 extends over 16 amino acids. Written as DNA, the CDR3 is TGTGCCAGCAGCTCCACTAGCGGGAGTTCCTACAATGAGCAGTTCTTC. It translates to CASSSTSGSSYNEQFF.

A few counts support this clone. The genes are TRBV28 and TRBJ1-5; D uncertain. V lost 4 bases, J lost 7 bases, and 14 bases lay in between. Germline lookup yields CDR1 MDHEN and CDR2 SYDVKM. CDR3 size: 14 residues. The chain's CDR3 is CASSSRRSEQPQHF. The CDR3 bases are TGTGCCAGCAGTTCACGACGGTCCGAACAGCCCCAGCATTTT.

V is TRBV29-1 and J is TRBJ2-1; TRBD2 agrees at 12 bases. This CDR3 has 16 residues. Per the germline V gene, CDR1 is SQVTM and CDR2 is ANQGSEA. With V trimmed by 6 bases and J by 5 bases, 11 bases remained unmatched. CDR3 nucleotides: TGCAGCGTGGCCCTCAAACTAGCGGGAGGACACAATGAGCAGTTCTTC. This gives the protein CSVALKLAGGHNEQFF.

The chain uses TRBV9 and TRBJ1-1; D is undetermined. This CDR3 is 14 amino acids long. V lost 0 bases, J lost 5 bases, and 11 bases lay in between. Germline V gene sequence: CDR1 SGDLS, CDR2 YYNGEE. The CDR3 sequence: CASSVVAPNTEAFF. As DNA, the CDR3 is TGTGCCAGCAGCGTAGTTGCCCCGAATACTGAAGCTTTCTTT.

Comments on this clone: A junction boundary mismatches the germline segment, possibly from a read error. J is TRBJ2-3 and V is TRBV20-1; D is unclear. Germline values: CDR1 DFQATT, CDR2 SNEGSKA (reference sequence). There are 9 residues in the CDR3. The CDR3, as DNA: TGCAGTGCTCTCCGGGCCCCCCATTTT. Translated, it gives CSALRAPHF.

This clone was observed a few times. The V gene is TRBV18, the J gene TRBJ2-1, with D perhaps TRBD2 (6 bases). The CDR3 has 14 amino acids. Per germline, CDR1 KGHSH and CDR2 LQKENI. V was pared by 6 bases and J by 6 bases, with 15 bases between. The CDR3 region is CASSTAAGSNEQFF. The CDR3, as DNA: TGTGCCAGCTCTACGGCGGCGGGATCCAATGAGCAGTTCTTC.

There are a few counts of this clone. The rearrangement joins TRBV4-1 to TRBJ2-7; D is undetermined. Looked up from germline, CDR1 is MGHRA and CDR2 is YSYEKL. The CDR3 runs to 15 residues. V lost 2 bases and J 4 bases, leaving 15 bases between the germline ends. The CDR3 DNA follows: TGCGCCAGCAGCCAACTGGGGAAAGTGGGTTACGAGCAGTACTTC. Protein product: CASSQLGKVGYEQYF.

This clone occurred many times. The chain combines TRBV18 with TRBJ1-1, with TRBD1 identical over 11 bases. V was pared by 3 bases and J by 8 bases, with 5 bases of the junction left unmatched. CDR1 KGHSH and CDR2 LQKENI come from the germline V gene. This CDR3 spans 14 amino acids. This CDR3 is CASSPGQGVWEAFF. The CDR3, as DNA: TGTGCCAGCTCACCGGGACAGGGGGTGTGGGAAGCTTTCTTT.

The V call is TRBV10-2, the J call TRBJ2-7; unclear D gene. CDR1 and CDR2 (germline): WSHSY, SAAADI. The CDR3 spans 15 residues. Trimming shortened V by 0 bases and J by 3 bases, and 12 bases separated the two germline ends. The CDR3 spells CASSESSSPIYEQYF. The CDR3 DNA is TGCGCCAGCAGTGAGTCAAGTTCACCTATCTACGAGCAGTACTTC.

The rearrangement joins TRBV4-2 to TRBJ2-3; TRBD2 matches at 11 bases. V shed 5 bases and J 2 bases; nucleotides not matched to a gene: 3. The CDR3 has 15 residues. The V gene's germline CDR1 is LGHNA and CDR2 YNFKEQ. The CDR3 coding sequence is TGTGCCAGCAGCGTTAGCGGGAGGGTCACAGATACGCAGTATTTT. Encoded protein: CASSVSGRVTDTQYF.

This clone was seen ten or more times. The genes are TRBV5-1 and TRBJ2-3, with a tentative D call TRBD2 (6 bases). The CDR3 extends over 14 amino acids. Germline assignment: CDR1 SGHRS and CDR2 YFSETQ. Trimming took off 7 bases at V and 2 bases at J, with 14 bases between the two ends. For the CDR3, the DNA is TGCGCCAGCGCCCCCGGGAGCTACACAGATACGCAGTATTTT. It codes for CASAPGSYTDTQYF.

The chain links TRBV6-5 to TRBJ1-2; 9 nucleotides line up with TRBD1. The germline V gene encodes CDR1 MNHEY and CDR2 SVGAGI. V trimming: 5 bases; J trimming: 7 bases; junction bases outside the gene matches: 8. This CDR3 is 14 amino acids long. The CDR3, as DNA: TGTGCCAGCAGTCTACTGGACAGGGGAAGTGGCTACACCTTC. Residues: CASSLLDRGSGYTF.

The rearrangement joins TRBV30 to TRBJ2-2, with TRBD1 matching 11 bases. The CDR3 spans 14 residues. J lost 4 bases, V lost 8 bases, and 6 bases had no gene match. The germline V gene encodes CDR1 GTSNPN and CDR2 SVGIG (reference sequence). The CDR3 DNA sequence: TGTGCCAGAGGACAGGGGGCTGGCACCGGGGAGCTGTTTTTT. Its protein is CARGQGAGTGELFF.

The chain recombines TRBV18 with TRBJ2-5, with D uncertain. With the DNA end fitting TRBJ2-7 better, the J assignment may be wrong. Per germline, CDR1 KGHSH and CDR2 LQKENI. The CDR3 is 12 residues long. The CDR3 DNA follows: TGTGCCAGCTCACTTACAAACTACGAGCAGTACTTC. Its protein product is CASSLTNYEQYF.

Concerning this clone: The same CDR3 also results from other DNA sequences found in this sample. The chain has TRBV15 and TRBJ2-7; 7 bases are a match to TRBD1. The V segment lost 5 bases and the J segment 3 bases; nucleotides outside the gene matches: 4. The CDR3 runs 13 residues. Germline CDR1 and CDR2: LNHNV and YYDKDF (reference sequence). For the CDR3, the DNA is TGTGCCACCAGCCGTGACAGGGACTACGAGCAGTACTTC. Translated, it gives CATSRDRDYEQYF.

The chain recombines TRBV21-1 with TRBJ2-1; TRBD2, the table's D call, lacks a check against the DNA. TRBV21-1 corresponds to a pseudogene. The CDR3 sequence is 18 residues long. CDR3 residues: CASSNPNSLALADNEQFF. The CDR3 bases are TGTGCCAGCAGCAACCCGAATTCACTAGCTCTTGCCGACAATGAGCAGTTCTTC.

The chain has TRBV6-1 and TRBJ2-1; 7 nucleotides agree with TRBD1. The V gene end was trimmed by 6 bases and the J gene end by 7 bases; junction bases not matched to a gene: 9. This CDR3 is built from 14 residues. Per germline, CDR1 MNHNS and CDR2 SASEGT. CDR3 sequence (DNA): TGTGCCAGCAGCATCATAGGGACAGATAATGAGCAGTTCTTC. It specifies CASSIIGTDNEQFF.

The gene calls are TRBV6-5 and TRBJ1-5; D is possibly TRBD1 (5 bases). V shed 6 bases and J shed 0 bases, with 12 bases lying between them. The CDR3 is 15 residues long. Germline CDR1 reads MNHEY; CDR2 reads SVGAGI. CDR3 nucleotides: TGTGCCAGCAGGGCACAGGTATATAGCAATCAGCCCCAGCATTTT. Translating it yields CASRAQVYSNQPQHF.